This T cell receptor (beta chain) was identified during a study of graft-versus-host responses after intestinal transplantation. Study-level background: Those transplanted obtained multivisceral, liver-intestinal, or isolated intestinal grafts. Anti-thymocyte globulin induction, then tacrolimus and steroids for about three years, went to all recipients.

Findings of the study overall: The authors found GvH clones in recipient marrow, some appearing first in ileum or blood. Graft-donor T cell macrochimerism in patients accompanied high graft-versus-host to host-versus-graft clonal ratios in allografts.

On this clone: Its antigen is unknown.

Data came from immunoSEQ multiplex PCR; TCRdb stores just in-frame clones and leaves some out. This sample has tens of thousands of clones, with approximately 92% found just once. The CDR3 contains 18 residues. V trimming: 4 bases; J trimming: 3 bases; junction bases outside the gene matches: 15. Germline CDR1 and CDR2: MGHRA and YSYEKL. This material consisted of unstimulated CD4+ T cells sorted from spleen or lymph node cells, taken before intestinal transplant. This receptor was identified in a human donor who received an intestinal transplant. This chain uses TRBV4-1 with TRBJ2-3, with 8 bases that match TRBD1. The CDR3 is CASSPGQGPSFGTDTQYF. DNA of the CDR3: TGCGCCAGCAGCCCCGGACAGGGACCCTCATTTGGGACAGATACGCAGTATTTT.